A single sample is the source of the 20 T cell receptor beta chains below, sequenced in a study of blood T cells in healthy people across ages. A second PCR, run for roughly 7 to 11 cycles, used a sample-barcoded 5' primer plus a J-beta primer mix. TCRdb re-analysed the 5' RACE reads in MiXCR, keeping a single row per CDR3 protein. The sample has under 1,100,000 distinct CDR3 sequences; about 25% are singletons. The data also belong to a second study, concerning T cells of mothers and their children.

Sequencing input: blood. The receptors shown here come from a girl between 2 and 10 years old in good health.

This clonotype was picked up a small number of times. The chain couples TRBV28 to TRBJ2-3; 14 positions match TRBD2. Germline lookup yields CDR1 MDHEN and CDR2 SYDVKM. V shed 4 bases, J shed 5 bases, and the junction held 5 bases outside the gene matches. The CDR3 contains 16 residues. The CDR3: CASSSPGLAGGDTQYF. The CDR3 bases are TGTGCCAGCAGTTCCCCAGGACTAGCGGGAGGAGATACGCAGTATTTT.

J is TRBJ2-5 and V is TRBV3-1; 9 positions agree with TRBD2. The V and J ends lost 0 bases and 4 bases, in that order; junction bases with no gene match: 12. Germline loops: CDR1 LGHDT, CDR2 YNNKEL (reference sequence). The length of the CDR3 is 18 residues. The CDR3: CASSQERGRASGTETQYF. The CDR3 DNA reads TGTGCCAGCAGCCAAGAGAGGGGGCGGGCTAGCGGGACAGAGACCCAGTACTTC.

There are a few counts of this clonotype. The chain carries TRBV29-1 and TRBJ2-5, with 8 nucleotides matching TRBD2. The J call may be in error: the DNA end matches TRBJ2-1 better. Per germline, CDR1 SQVTM and CDR2 ANQGSEA. CDR3 size: 14 residues. The CDR3, as DNA: TGCAGCGTCCACGCCGGGACTAGAGGCAATGAGCAGTTCTTC. Translating gives CSVHAGTRGNEQFF.

Comments on this clonotype: One junction end does not reproduce the germline sequence, and a read error may be involved. The rearrangement links TRBV20-1 to TRBJ1-3; D gene uncertain. Germline V gene data show CDR1 as DFQATT and CDR2 as SNEGSKA (reference sequence). The CDR3 loop spans 15 amino acids. CDR3 in DNA: TGCAGTGCTAGAGATACGAGGCAGGCCGGAAACACCATGTATTTT. Protein sequence: CSARDTRQAGNTMYF.

V gene TRBV7-6 combines with J gene TRBJ2-5; D gene ambiguous. Deletions cut 5 bases from V and 1 base from J, with 11 bases between. Per germline, CDR1 SGHVS and CDR2 FNYEAQ. CDR3 length equals 14 residues. CDR3 sequence: CASSPELGQETQYF. The CDR3 coding sequence is TGTGCCAGCAGCCCAGAATTGGGCCAAGAGACCCAGTACTTC.

This clonotype was detected only a few times. The chain couples TRBV12-3 or TRBV12-4 to TRBJ2-2; D unclear. The CDR3 sequence is 15 residues long. V was clipped by 3 bases and J by 1 base, with 9 bases between them. CDR3 protein: CASSFILRNTGELFF. In DNA, the CDR3 is TGTGCCAGCAGTTTTATTTTACGGAACACCGGGGAGCTGTTTTTT.

This chain connects TRBV6-1 to TRBJ1-6; D not certain. There are 16 residues in the CDR3. CDR1 and CDR2 from the germline V gene are MNHNS and SASEGT. V lost 1 base to trimming and J lost 7 bases, with 14 bases between them. CDR3 loop: CASSEVGKGGNSPLHF. The CDR3 nucleotides read TGTGCCAGCAGTGAAGTGGGGAAGGGAGGCAATTCACCCCTCCACTTT.

The chain couples TRBV7-9 to TRBJ2-1; 14 bases match TRBD2. Losses at the gene ends were 5 bases for V and 7 bases for J; bases not matched to a gene: 10. This CDR3 contains 17 residues. From germline, CDR1 is SEHNR and CDR2 FQNEAQ (reference sequence). The CDR3 DNA reads TGTGCCAGCAGCCCCCGACTGACTAGCGGGGGGGCTAATGAGCAGTTCTTC. Translated, it gives CASSPRLTSGGANEQFF.

The V and J genes are TRBV24-1 and TRBJ2-1, with D unclear. The CDR3 has 14 amino acids. Looked up from germline, CDR1 is KGHDR and CDR2 is SFDVKD. Deletions cut 6 bases from V and 7 bases from J, with 15 bases between. The CDR3 region is CATSRVHLQNEQFF. In DNA, the CDR3 is TGTGCCACCAGTAGGGTCCACCTACAGAATGAGCAGTTCTTC.

The chain is built from TRBV7-9 and TRBJ2-5; 7 positions agree with TRBD1. The CDR3 runs to 16 residues. The germline V gene encodes CDR1 SEHNR and CDR2 FQNEAQ (reference sequence). V shed 2 bases, J shed 11 bases, and the junction held 17 bases outside the gene matches. CDR3 amino acids: CASSLRGARGSMWQYF. The CDR3, as DNA: TGTGCCAGCAGCTTACGTGGGGCCAGGGGGTCAATGTGGCAGTACTTC.

About this clonotype itself: A read error is the likely source, as a far larger clone sits one nucleotide away. The chain couples TRBV7-9 to TRBJ1-1; no clear D gene. Germline-derived CDR1 and CDR2 are SEHNR and FQNEAQ (reference sequence). The length of the CDR3 is 13 residues. CDR3 amino acids: CSSSLAVNTEAFF. The CDR3 nucleotides are TGTTCCAGCAGCTTGGCGGTGAACACTGAAGCTTTCTTT.

This rearrangement joins TRBV20-1 to TRBJ1-1; maybe TRBD1 (5 bases). This CDR3 contains 13 residues. Trimming stripped 1 base from V and 1 base from J, with 7 bases between. Germline CDR1 is DFQATT and CDR2 is SNEGSKA (reference sequence). CDR3 protein: CSARGRANTEAFF. As DNA, the CDR3 is TGCAGTGCTAGAGGCAGGGCGAACACTGAAGCTTTCTTT.

The chain combines TRBV29-1 with TRBJ2-5; possible D gene TRBD2, 6 bases. The germline V and J ends were trimmed by 7 bases and 3 bases, with 12 bases remaining between them. CDR3 length: 12 residues. The germline V gene has CDR1 SQVTM and CDR2 ANQGSEA. The CDR3 nucleotides read TGCAGCGGGGGGGAGGTCGAAGAGACCCAGTACTTC. This encodes CSGGEVEETQYF.

The V call is TRBV7-2, the J call TRBJ2-3; 11 nucleotides align to TRBD2. The length of the CDR3 is 17 residues. Per the germline V gene, CDR1 is SGHTA and CDR2 is FQGNSA. The J segment lost 3 bases and the V segment lost 5 bases, leaving 10 bases of the junction unmatched. The CDR3 DNA reads TGTGCCAGCAGCACACCTAGCGGGGGGACCTTAACAGATACGCAGTATTTT. Translation: CASSTPSGGTLTDTQYF.

The chain is built from TRBV6-5 and TRBJ2-3, with D maybe TRBD1 (5 bases). Looked up from germline, CDR1 is MNHEY and CDR2 is SVGAGI. Trimming took off 8 bases at V and 3 bases at J, with 12 bases between the two ends. The CDR3 is 13 residues long. The CDR3 DNA is TGTGCCAGCTCTAGACAGTTAACAGATACGCAGTATTTT. This translates into CASSRQLTDTQYF.

In its sample, this clonotype was seen a few times. This chain connects TRBV5-1 to TRBJ2-7, with 10 bases aligning to TRBD2. The trim removed 5 bases at V and 4 bases at J, leaving 3 bases unmatched. Germline-derived CDR1 and CDR2 are SGHRS and YFSETQ. The CDR3 totals 13 residues. CDR3 nucleotides: TGCGCCAGCAGGGCTAGCGGGGGTTACGAGCAGTACTTC. Its translation: CASRASGGYEQYF.

This clonotype was seen more than once but under ten times. CDR3 protein: CASSLGTIYNEQYF. CDR3 in DNA: TGTGCCAGCAGCTTAGGGACTATTTATAACGAGCAGTACTTC. The rearrangement links TRBV11-2 to TRBJ2-5, with a tentative D call TRBD2 (6 bases). The J call is in doubt because the DNA end fits TRBJ2-7 better. The germline V gene has CDR1 SGHAT and CDR2 FQNNGV. The CDR3 sequence is 14 residues long.

The chain is built from TRBV11-2 and TRBJ2-1, with D maybe TRBD2 (6 bases). V was cut by 4 bases and J by 5 bases, with 9 bases left in between. The CDR3 has 13 amino acids. Germline V gives CDR1 SGHAT, CDR2 FQNNGV. The CDR3 loop reads CASSWGGDNEQFF. CDR3 bases: TGTGCCAGCAGCTGGGGCGGGGACAATGAGCAGTTCTTC.

The chain recombines TRBV28 with TRBJ1-5; 9 bases fit TRBD1. J gave up 4 bases and V 5 bases, and 6 bases lay outside the gene matches. Germline V gives CDR1 MDHEN, CDR2 SYDVKM. CDR3 size: 15 residues. For the CDR3, the DNA is TGTGCCAGCAGTCCACAGGGGGCGCTAAATCAGCCCCAGCATTTT. Translated: CASSPQGALNQPQHF. Looking up the rest from reference TRBV28 and TRBJ1-5 gives the full variable domain: DVKVTQSSRYLVKRTGEKVFLECVQDMDHENMFWYRQDPGLGLRLIYFSYDVKMKEKGDIPEGYSVSREKKERFSLILESASTNQTSMYLCASSPQGALNQPQHFGDGTRLSIL.

The chain joins TRBV29-1 to TRBJ1-1; 9 bases map to TRBD1. The CDR3 length is 15 residues. The V and J ends lost 2 bases and 4 bases, in that order; junction bases with no gene match: 8. Per germline, CDR1 SQVTM and CDR2 ANQGSEA. The CDR3 reads CSVELENRGPTEAFF. CDR3 coding DNA: TGCAGCGTTGAATTAGAGAACAGGGGGCCCACTGAAGCTTTCTTT.